Reported below is one T cell receptor (beta chain). Mismatch with germline at one junction end may stem from a read error. TCRdb re-derived calls from the RT-PCR reads in MiXCR, one entry per CDR3 protein. Of about 680,000 distinct CDR3 sequences in the sample, 12% to 15% are singletons; the top ten hold roughly 3.9%. The germline CDR1 and CDR2 sequences are ENHRY and SYGVKD. This CDR3 is built from 13 residues. The chain couples TRBV10-3 to TRBJ2-7, with a weak D call TRBD2 (6 bases). The source is a female donor in good health, serving as a healthy control. Sample: memory CD4+ T cells from blood. CDR3 in amino acids: CALRRGSTYEQYF. The DNA of the CDR3 is TGTGCCCTCAGGCGGGGCTCCACCTACGAGCAGTACTTC.